The TCR beta chain described here comes from a study of blood T cells in healthy people across ages. This CDR3 is built from 15 residues. With V trimmed by 1 base and J by 7 bases, 6 bases remained unmatched. Germline loops: CDR1 SEHNR, CDR2 FQNEAQ (reference sequence). The count of this clonotype is one. Primed by a sample-barcoded 5' primer and a J-beta primer mix, a second PCR proceeded for 7 to 11 cycles. A single record per CDR3 protein comes from TCRdb applying MiXCR to the 5' RACE reads. This sample has about 780,000 distinct CDR3 sequences, with 55% to 65% found just once. The receptor was isolated from a man aged 25 to 40 in good health. V gene TRBV7-9 combines with J gene TRBJ1-4, with 7 positions matching TRBD1. Sequenced input: blood. The CDR3 protein is CASSLESGGSEKLFF. In DNA, the CDR3 is TGTGCCAGCAGCTTAGAGTCAGGGGGAAGTGAAAAACTGTTTTTT. Full variable domain (rest looked up from reference TRBV7-9 and TRBJ1-4): DTGVSQNPRHKITKRGQNVTFRCDPISEHNRLYWYRQTLGQGPEFLTYFQNEAQLEKSRLLSDRFSAERPKGSFSTLEIQRTEQGDSAMYLCASSLESGGSEKLFFGSGTQLSVL.